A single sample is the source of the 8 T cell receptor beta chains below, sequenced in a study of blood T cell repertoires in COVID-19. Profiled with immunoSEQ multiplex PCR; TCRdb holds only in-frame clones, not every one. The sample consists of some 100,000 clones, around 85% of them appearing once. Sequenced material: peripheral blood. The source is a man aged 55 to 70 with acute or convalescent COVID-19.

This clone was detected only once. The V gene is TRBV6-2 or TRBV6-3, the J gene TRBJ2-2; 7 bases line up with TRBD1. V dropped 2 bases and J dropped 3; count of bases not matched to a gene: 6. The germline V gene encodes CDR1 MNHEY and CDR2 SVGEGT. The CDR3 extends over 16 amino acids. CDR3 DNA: TGTGCCAGCAGTTACCCAAACAGGGGAGACACCGGGGAGCTGTTTTTT. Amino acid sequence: CASSYPNRGDTGELFF.

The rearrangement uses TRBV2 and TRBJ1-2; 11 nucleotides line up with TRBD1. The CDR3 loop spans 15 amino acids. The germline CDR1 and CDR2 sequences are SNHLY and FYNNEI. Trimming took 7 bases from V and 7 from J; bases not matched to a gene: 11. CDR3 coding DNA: TGTGCCAGCACCGGACAGGGGGCGTATATAGGTGGCTACACCTTC. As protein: CASTGQGAYIGGYTF.

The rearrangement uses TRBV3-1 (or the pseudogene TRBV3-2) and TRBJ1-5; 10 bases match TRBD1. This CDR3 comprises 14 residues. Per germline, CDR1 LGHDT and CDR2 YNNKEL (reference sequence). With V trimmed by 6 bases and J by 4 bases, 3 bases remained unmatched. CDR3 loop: CASSRQGANQPQHF. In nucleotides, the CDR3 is TGTGCCAGCAGTAGACAGGGGGCAAATCAGCCCCAGCATTTT.

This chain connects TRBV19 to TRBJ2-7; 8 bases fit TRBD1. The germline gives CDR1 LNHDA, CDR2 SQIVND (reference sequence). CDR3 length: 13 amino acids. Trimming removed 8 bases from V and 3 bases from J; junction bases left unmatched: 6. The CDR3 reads CASGETGVYEQYF. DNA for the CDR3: TGTGCCAGTGGAGAGACAGGGGTCTACGAGCAGTACTTC.

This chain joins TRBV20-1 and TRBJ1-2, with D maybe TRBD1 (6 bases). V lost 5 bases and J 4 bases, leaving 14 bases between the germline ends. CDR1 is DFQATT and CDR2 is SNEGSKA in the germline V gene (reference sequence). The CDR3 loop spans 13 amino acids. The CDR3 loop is CSAGGGGGYGYTF. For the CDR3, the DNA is TGCAGTGCTGGTGGGGGCGGTGGCTATGGCTACACCTTC.

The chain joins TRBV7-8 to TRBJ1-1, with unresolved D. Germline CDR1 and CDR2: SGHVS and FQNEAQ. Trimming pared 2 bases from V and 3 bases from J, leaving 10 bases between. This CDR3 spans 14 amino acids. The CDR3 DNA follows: TGTGCCAGCAGCTTAAATAGCGGGTACACTGAAGCTTTCTTT. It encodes CASSLNSGYTEAFF.

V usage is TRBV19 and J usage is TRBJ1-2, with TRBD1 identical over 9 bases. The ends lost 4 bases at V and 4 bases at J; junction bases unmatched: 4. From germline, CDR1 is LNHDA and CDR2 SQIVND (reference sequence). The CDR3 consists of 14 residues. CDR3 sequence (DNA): TGTGCCAGTAGTACATCGGACAGGGGCTATGGCTACACCTTC. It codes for CASSTSDRGYGYTF.

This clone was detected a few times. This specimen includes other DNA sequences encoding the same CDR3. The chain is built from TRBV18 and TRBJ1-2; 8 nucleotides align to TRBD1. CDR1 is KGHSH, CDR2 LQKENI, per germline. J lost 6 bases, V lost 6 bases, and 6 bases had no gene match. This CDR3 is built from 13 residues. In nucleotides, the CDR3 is TGTGCCAGCTCCCCCGGACAGGGAAATGGCTACACCTTC. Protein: CASSPGQGNGYTF.